This T cell receptor (beta chain) appears in the sequencing data of a study of prognosis after radiotherapy for stage I lung cancer (dated by TCRdb to 2020 to 2022). Turning to the overall study: Between April 2018 and 2019, approximately 18 stage I NSCLC patients were enrolled in Nanjing, China. Fewer than 15 of the patients presented with newly diagnosed primary stage I lung tumors; four to six had oligometastatic NSCLC following surgical resection of the primary tumor. All patients were considered medically inoperable, owing to comorbidities in approximately twelve and refusal of surgery in several. The cohort was made up of 13 men and over 5 women, with a median age of about 74 years and an age range of about 50 to 95 years. Roughly 12 patients had adenocarcinoma and about seven had squamous cell carcinoma as the tumor histology. Using image-guided IMRT or VMAT, SBRT was delivered in 3 to 5 fractions at a biologically effective dose of at least 100 Gy. SBRT was not combined with any concurrent therapy in any patient. Distant metastases were developed by four of the 19 patients after SBRT, at a median of roughly 7 months, whereas no significant progression was observed in the other 15 patients. Peripheral blood TCR beta repertoires were profiled in stage I NSCLC patients before and after stereotactic body radiotherapy, and the study then linked these repertoires to distant failure. A total of roughly 40 blood samples from approximately 20 patients were sequenced, with one sample obtained before and one obtained after SBRT for each patient.

All patients had node-negative disease on CT and PET/CT, and none had a history of other malignancies or prior chemotherapy or radiotherapy. At each of two time points, around 6.1 milliliters of peripheral venous blood were collected into EDTA tubes. Ficoll-Paque Plus density-gradient centrifugation was used to isolate PBMCs. Right after collection, samples were kept at -80 degrees C until analysis. This clonotype was seen at least ten times. Its binding antigen is unknown. Per-base qualities were not stored, and no clone one base away is much larger. What the research found in general, with its limitations: Post-SBRT Shannon entropy and its change from baseline were lower in patients who developed distant metastases; baseline Shannon entropy was not associated with metastases. Unique TCR clone counts fell after SBRT (median around 9,800 before versus several thousand after; Wilcoxon paired P=0.011). TRBV and TRBJ usage frequencies reportedly varied with metastasis status, involving two V genes at baseline and fewer than 10 V and two J genes after SBRT. The study was limited by the small cohort and short follow-up, and independent validation of the study findings is required. Tumor specificity of expanded TCR clones was not determined. None of the reported P values were adjusted for multiple comparisons.

The CDR3, cysteine through phenylalanine, is 12 amino acids long. Of all the DNA, just the CDR3 is kept, 36 bases in frame from base 1. CDR1 SGHTA and CDR2 FQGNSA are derived from the germline V gene. Relative to germline, V is missing 5 bases and J is missing 8 bases, with 1 base of the junction outside any gene match. Two rounds of multiplex PCR were performed to amplify the TCR beta CDR3 region from genomic DNA. The first PCR round used primers specific to each TRBV and TRBJ gene, with sequences filed in Chinese patent CN105087789A. Universal primers were used in the second PCR round. The Roche High Pure PCR Template Preparation Kit was used to extract genomic DNA from frozen PBMCs. Libraries were sequenced paired-end with 151 bp reads on an Illumina HiSeq 3000. Concerning the study's data processing: CutAdapt was used to remove raw reads lacking the multiplex PCR primer sequences. Using PEAR, the high-quality paired reads were merged into contigs. MiXCR assigned TRB V, D and J gene segments to each contig by aligning to reference sequences. To remove sequencing errors, CDR3 sequences were clustered according to base quality and sequence similarity. Diversity was calculated as Shannon entropy divided by the natural log of the number of productive TCR sequences. Clonality was defined as one minus Shannon entropy divided by the natural log of the number of unique clonotypes. The Youden index of ROC curves was used to select progression-free survival cut-offs for repertoire metrics, and analyses were performed in R 3.5.3. The public reads were quality trimmed at Q25 with fastp and then assembled into clones with MiXCR by TCRdb, keeping productive beta chains. Rows are combined by CDR3 protein, so each entry shows the most common genes and DNA. The V and J calls and clone size are TCRdb's, not the authors'. This sample holds tens of thousands of distinct CDR3 sequences; under 45% were observed only once. The ten largest clonotypes hold about a tenth of the sample.

Sequences were derived from PBMCs, sampled before or after stereotactic body radiation therapy (not recorded which). The chain is encoded by TRBV7-2 joined to TRBJ1-2, and 11 bases in between align with TRBD1. The origin of this receptor is a donor of 50 years or more with non-small cell lung cancer. The CDR3 protein sequence reads: CASSRTGGGYTF. The bases are TGTGCCAGCAGCAGGACAGGGGGCGGCTACACCTTC.